The 9 T cell receptor beta chains below come from one sample, sequenced in a study of blood T cell repertoires in COVID-19 (dated by TCRdb to about 2020). Receptors were amplified or captured by the immunoSEQ multiplex PCR assay. Entries here come from immuneACCESS through TCRdb and include only in-frame sequences with V and J called. Some clones fail to appear in such tables; in the studies checked, an unresolved V gene covers under half of the shortfall, and the cause of the remainder is unknown. This sample comprises 150,000 or so clones, approximately 83% of them detected only once. Clones ranked in the top ten supply 3.5% to 4.5% of the sample. Source material: peripheral blood. The receptor set was obtained from an older woman with acute or convalescent COVID-19.

This chain uses TRBV7-2 with TRBJ2-1; 7 nucleotides align to TRBD1. Germline V lookup: CDR1 SGHTA, CDR2 FQGNSA. After removal of 5 bases from V and 6 bases from J, the junction contained 4 bases not matched to a gene. This CDR3 is built from 13 residues. The CDR3 DNA sequence: TGTGCCAGCAGCCCGGACAGGCGCAATGAGCAGTTCTTC. The encoded protein is CASSPDRRNEQFF. Full variable domain (remainder filled in from reference TRBV7-2 and TRBJ2-1): GAGVSQSPSNKVTEKGKDVELRCDPISGHTALYWYRQSLGQGLEFLIYFQGNSAPDKSGLPSDRFSAERTGGSVSTLTIQRTQQEDSAVYLCASSPDRRNEQFFGPGTRLTVL.

Turning to this clone: This sample also contains other DNA sequences that code for the same CDR3. The chain is built from TRBV6-5 and TRBJ1-2; perhaps TRBD1 as D (6 bases). The V and J ends lost 6 bases and 3 bases respectively, with 8 bases between them. Germline CDR1 and CDR2: MNHEY and SVGAGI. The CDR3 is 12 amino acids. DNA of the CDR3: TGTGCCAGCAGGACAGGAGACTATGGCTACACCTTC. It yields the protein CASRTGDYGYTF.

V is TRBV9 and J is TRBJ2-7, with 11 bases aligning to TRBD2. Trimming at V came to 0 bases and at J to 2 bases, leaving 1 base not matched to a gene. In germline, CDR1 is SGDLS, CDR2 YYNGEE. The CDR3 runs to 15 residues. The CDR3 loop reads CASSVGGLAAYEQYF. In DNA, the CDR3 is TGTGCCAGCAGCGTAGGGGGACTAGCGGCCTACGAGCAGTACTTC.

The J gene is TRBJ2-3, the V gene TRBV5-4; possibly TRBD2 for D (5 bases). Germline V gene lookup returns CDR1 SGHNT and CDR2 YYREEE (reference sequence). This CDR3 has 14 amino acids. V gave up 4 bases and J gave up 2 bases, with 11 bases separating them. The CDR3 protein is CASSTALVTDTQYF. In nucleotides, the CDR3 is TGTGCCAGCAGCACCGCACTAGTCACAGATACGCAGTATTTT.

The chain employs TRBV5-1 and TRBJ1-1, with TRBD1 matching over 8 bases. J was trimmed by 5 bases and V by 0 bases; bases with no gene match: 3. CDR3 length equals 14 residues. The germline V gene has CDR1 SGHRS and CDR2 YFSETQ. CDR3 in amino acids: CASSLGQGYTEAFF. As DNA, the CDR3 is TGCGCCAGCAGCTTGGGACAGGGGTATACTGAAGCTTTCTTT.

CDR3 nucleotides: TGTGCCAGCAGCCGAACGGGGGTCTCCTACAATGAGCAGTTCTTC. Protein sequence: CASSRTGVSYNEQFF. The chain is built from TRBV6-5 and TRBJ2-1; D is possibly TRBD2 (6 bases). Trimming pared 6 bases from V and 0 bases from J, leaving 12 bases between. The CDR3 contains 15 residues. Germline CDR1 reads MNHEY; CDR2 reads SVGAGI.

This chain links TRBV6-5 with TRBJ1-6, with D hard to call. The CDR3 totals 13 residues. The germline CDR1 and CDR2 sequences are MNHEY and SVGAGI. Between the trimmed V and J ends, which lost 2 bases and 7 bases, there was a span of 6 bases. CDR3 in DNA: TGTGCCAGCAGTTACCGGAGAAATTCACCCCTCCACTTT. Its protein product is CASSYRRNSPLHF.

The chain is built from TRBV5-1 and TRBJ2-3, with 7 bases lining up with TRBD2. The V gene end was trimmed by 1 base and the J gene end by 2 bases; junction bases not matched to a gene: 10. Germline V gene sequence: CDR1 SGHRS, CDR2 YFSETQ. CDR3 size: 17 residues. This CDR3 is CASSLFGSGLDTDTQYF. DNA of the CDR3: TGCGCCAGCAGCTTGTTTGGTAGCGGGCTTGACACAGATACGCAGTATTTT.

The J gene is TRBJ1-5, the V gene TRBV19, with D possibly TRBD1 on 5 matching bases. Looked up from germline, CDR1 is LNHDA and CDR2 is SQIVND (reference sequence). CDR3 length equals 12 residues. V was pared by 5 bases and J by 6 bases, with 8 bases between. Here the CDR3 DNA reads TGTGCCAGTAGTTCTACAGGTCAGCCCCAGCATTTT. As protein: CASSSTGQPQHF.